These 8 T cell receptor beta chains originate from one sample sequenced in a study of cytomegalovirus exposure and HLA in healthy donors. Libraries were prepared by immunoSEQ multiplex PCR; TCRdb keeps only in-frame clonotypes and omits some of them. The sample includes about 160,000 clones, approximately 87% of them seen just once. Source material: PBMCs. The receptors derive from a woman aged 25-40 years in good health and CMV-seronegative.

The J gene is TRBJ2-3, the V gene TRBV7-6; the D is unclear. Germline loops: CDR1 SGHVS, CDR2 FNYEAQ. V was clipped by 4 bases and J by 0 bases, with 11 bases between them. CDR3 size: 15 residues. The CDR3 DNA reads TGTGCCAGCAGCTCTCTGGCGATTAGCACAGATACGCAGTATTTT. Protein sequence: CASSSLAISTDTQYF.

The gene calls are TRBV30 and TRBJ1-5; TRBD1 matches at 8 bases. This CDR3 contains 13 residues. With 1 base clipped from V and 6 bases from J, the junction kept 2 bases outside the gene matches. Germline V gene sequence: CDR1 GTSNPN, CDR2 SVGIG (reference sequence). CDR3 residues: CAWSADRAQPQHF. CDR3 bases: TGTGCCTGGAGTGCGGACAGGGCTCAGCCCCAGCATTTT.

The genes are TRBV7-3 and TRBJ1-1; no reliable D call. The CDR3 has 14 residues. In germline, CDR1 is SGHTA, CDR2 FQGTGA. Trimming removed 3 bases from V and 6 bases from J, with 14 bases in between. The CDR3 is CASSLGSYSAEAFF. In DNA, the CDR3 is TGTGCCAGCAGCTTGGGGTCCTATTCTGCTGAAGCTTTCTTT.

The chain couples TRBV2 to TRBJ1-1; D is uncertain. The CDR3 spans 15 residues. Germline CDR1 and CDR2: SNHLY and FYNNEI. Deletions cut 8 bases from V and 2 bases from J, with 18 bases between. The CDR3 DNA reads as TGTGCCAGCTCCATGGTTGTACGGGCTAACACTGAAGCTTTCTTT. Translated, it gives CASSMVVRANTEAFF.

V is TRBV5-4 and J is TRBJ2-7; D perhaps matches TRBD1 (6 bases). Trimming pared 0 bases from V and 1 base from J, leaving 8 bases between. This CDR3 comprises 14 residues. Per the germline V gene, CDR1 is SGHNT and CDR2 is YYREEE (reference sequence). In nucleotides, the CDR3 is TGTGCCAGCAGCTTGGTTGGACAGTCCTACGAGCAGTACTTC. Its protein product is CASSLVGQSYEQYF.

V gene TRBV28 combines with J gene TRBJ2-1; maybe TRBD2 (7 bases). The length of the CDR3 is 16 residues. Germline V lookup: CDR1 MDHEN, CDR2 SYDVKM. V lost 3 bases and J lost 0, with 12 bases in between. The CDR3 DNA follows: TGTGCCAGCAGTTTCGGGGGCGGGAGCTCCTACAATGAGCAGTTCTTC. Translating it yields CASSFGGGSSYNEQFF.

DNA of the CDR3: TGCGCCAGCAGCTTGGACAGTTTGGAGACCCAGTACTTC. Its translation is CASSLDSLETQYF. The chain uses TRBV5-1 and TRBJ2-5; no definite D call. Trimming pared 0 bases from V and 5 bases from J, leaving 8 bases between. Germline CDR1 is SGHRS and CDR2 is YFSETQ. The CDR3 contains 13 residues.

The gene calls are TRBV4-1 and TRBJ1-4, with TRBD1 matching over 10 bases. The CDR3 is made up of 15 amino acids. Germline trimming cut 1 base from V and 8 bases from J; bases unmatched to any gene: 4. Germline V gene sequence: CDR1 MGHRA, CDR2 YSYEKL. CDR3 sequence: CASSQGDRGHEKLFF. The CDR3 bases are TGCGCCAGCAGCCAAGGGGACAGGGGACACGAAAAACTGTTTTTT.